This TCR beta chain originates from a study of Ad26.COV2.S vaccination and SARS-CoV-2 variants. Points on this clone: The antigen remains unidentified.

Trimming cost V 4 bases and J 3 bases, with 13 bases left between them. Per the germline V gene, CDR1 is LGHDT and CDR2 is YNNKEL (reference sequence). The CDR3 runs to 15 residues. The treatment: around 19 received Ad26.COV2.S at low or high dose, single or two shots; about 5 received placebo; per-sample allocation not given. The samples date from day 63 after the first vaccine or placebo injection. Aged 18-55 years, donor was enrolled in Boston in the early 2020s. An Ad26 vector carrying the Wuhan-strain SARS-CoV-2 spike served as the vaccine. Measured with immunoSEQ multiplex PCR; TCRdb has only the in-frame clones, and not every one. The top ten clones hold around 5.5% of a sample with around 310,000 clones, roughly nine tenths of them seen once. Whole-study results and caveats: Participants in the vaccine arm had higher spike-specific TCR breadth; placebo recipients had lower. The TCR breadth and depth analyses may have understated or missed part of the total T cell responses.

The sequence derives from a person aged 18-65 years who received the Ad26.COV2.S COVID-19 vaccine or a placebo. V usage is TRBV3-1 (or the pseudogene TRBV3-2) and J usage is TRBJ1-3; tentative D call: TRBD1 (6 bases). This specimen was peripheral blood, taken in a trial of Ad26.COV2.S vaccine versus placebo. CDR3 loop: CASSRRGSGGNTIYF. CDR3 DNA: TGTGCCAGCAGCCGTAGGGGGTCGGGTGGAAACACCATATATTTT.